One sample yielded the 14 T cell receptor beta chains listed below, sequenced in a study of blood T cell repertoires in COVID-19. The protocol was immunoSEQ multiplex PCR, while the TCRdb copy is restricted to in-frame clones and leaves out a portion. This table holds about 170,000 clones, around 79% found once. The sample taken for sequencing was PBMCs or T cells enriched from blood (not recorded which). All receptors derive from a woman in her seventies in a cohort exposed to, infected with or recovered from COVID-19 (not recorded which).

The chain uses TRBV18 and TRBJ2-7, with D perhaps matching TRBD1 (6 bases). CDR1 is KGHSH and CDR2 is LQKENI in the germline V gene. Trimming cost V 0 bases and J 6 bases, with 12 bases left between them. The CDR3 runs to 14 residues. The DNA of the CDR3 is TGTGCCAGCTCACCACCGTACAGGGAGTCCGAGCAGTACTTC. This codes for CASSPPYRESEQYF. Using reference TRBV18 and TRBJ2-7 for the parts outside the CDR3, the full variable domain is NAGVMQNPRHLVRRRGQEARLRCSPMKGHSHVYWYRQLPEEGLKFMVYLQKENIIDESGMPKERFSAEFPKEGPSILRIQQVVRGDSAAYFCASSPPYRESEQYFGPGTRLTVT.

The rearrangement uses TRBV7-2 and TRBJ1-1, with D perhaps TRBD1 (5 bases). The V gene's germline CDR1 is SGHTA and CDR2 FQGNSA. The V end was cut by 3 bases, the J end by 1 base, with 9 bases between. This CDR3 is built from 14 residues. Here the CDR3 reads CASSFTGGNTEAFF. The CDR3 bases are TGTGCCAGCAGCTTTACAGGCGGGAACACTGAAGCTTTCTTT.

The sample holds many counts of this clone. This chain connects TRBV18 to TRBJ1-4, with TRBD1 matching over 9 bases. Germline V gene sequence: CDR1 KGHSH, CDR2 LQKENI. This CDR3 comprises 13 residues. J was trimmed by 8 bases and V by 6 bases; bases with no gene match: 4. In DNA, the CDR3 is TGTGCCAGCTCCGGACAGGGGAGAGAAAAACTGTTTTTT. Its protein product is CASSGQGREKLFF.

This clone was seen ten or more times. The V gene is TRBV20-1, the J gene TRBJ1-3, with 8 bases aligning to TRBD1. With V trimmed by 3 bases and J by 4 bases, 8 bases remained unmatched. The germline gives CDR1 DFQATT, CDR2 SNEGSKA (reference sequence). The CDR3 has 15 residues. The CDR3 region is CSASTQGARGNTIYF. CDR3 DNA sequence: TGCAGTGCTAGTACCCAGGGGGCGCGGGGAAACACCATATATTTT.

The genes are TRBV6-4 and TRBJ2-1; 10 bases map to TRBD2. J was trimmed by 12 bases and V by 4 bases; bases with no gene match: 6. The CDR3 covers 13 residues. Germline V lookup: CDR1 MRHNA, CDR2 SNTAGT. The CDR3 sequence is CASSVASGRGQFF. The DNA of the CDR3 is TGTGCCAGCAGTGTGGCTAGCGGGAGAGGGCAGTTCTTC.

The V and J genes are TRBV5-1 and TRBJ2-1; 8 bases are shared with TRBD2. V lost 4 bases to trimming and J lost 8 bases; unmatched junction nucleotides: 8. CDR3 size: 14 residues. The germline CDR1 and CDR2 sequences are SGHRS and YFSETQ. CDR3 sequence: CASSGGTRMDEQFF. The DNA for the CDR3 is TGCGCCAGCAGCGGGGGGACTAGGATGGATGAGCAGTTCTTC.

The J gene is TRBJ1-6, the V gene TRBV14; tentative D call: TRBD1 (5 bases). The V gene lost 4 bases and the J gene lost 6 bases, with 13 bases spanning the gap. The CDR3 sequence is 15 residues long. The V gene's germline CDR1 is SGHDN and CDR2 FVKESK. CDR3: CASSPLGRGNSPLHF. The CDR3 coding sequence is TGTGCCAGCAGCCCTCTCGGGAGGGGTAATTCACCCCTCCACTTT.

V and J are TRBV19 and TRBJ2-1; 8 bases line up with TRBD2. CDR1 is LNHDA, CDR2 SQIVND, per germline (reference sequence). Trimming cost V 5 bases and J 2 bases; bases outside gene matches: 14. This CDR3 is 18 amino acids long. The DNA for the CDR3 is TGTGCCAGTAGTCTTTACCGTAGTGCGGGAGGTCCCTACAATGAGCAGTTCTTC. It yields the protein CASSLYRSAGGPYNEQFF. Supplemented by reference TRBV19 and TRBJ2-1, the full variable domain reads DGGITQSPKYLFRKEGQNVTLSCEQNLNHDAMYWYRQDPGQGLRLIYYSQIVNDFQKGDIAEGYSVSREKKESFPLTVTSAQKNPTAFYLCASSLYRSAGGPYNEQFFGPGTRLTVL.

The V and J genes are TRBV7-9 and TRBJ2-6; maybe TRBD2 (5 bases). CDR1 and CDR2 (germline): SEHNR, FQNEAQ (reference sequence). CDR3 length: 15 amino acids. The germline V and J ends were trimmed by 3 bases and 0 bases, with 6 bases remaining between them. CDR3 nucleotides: TGTGCCAGCAGCTTCGGGAACTCTGGGGCCAACGTCCTGACTTTC. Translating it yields CASSFGNSGANVLTF.

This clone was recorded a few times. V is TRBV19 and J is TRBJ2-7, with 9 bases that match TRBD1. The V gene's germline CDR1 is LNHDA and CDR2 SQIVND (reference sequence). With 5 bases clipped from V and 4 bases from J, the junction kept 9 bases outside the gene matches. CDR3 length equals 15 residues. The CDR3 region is CASSFPGTGSYEQYF. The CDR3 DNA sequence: TGTGCCAGTAGTTTCCCCGGGACAGGGTCGTACGAGCAGTACTTC.

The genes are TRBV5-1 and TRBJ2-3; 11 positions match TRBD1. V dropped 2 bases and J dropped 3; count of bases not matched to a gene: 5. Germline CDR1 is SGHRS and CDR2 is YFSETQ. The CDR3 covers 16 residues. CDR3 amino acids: CASSFPRDRGTDTQYF. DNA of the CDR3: TGCGCCAGCAGCTTCCCGAGGGACAGGGGGACAGATACGCAGTATTTT.

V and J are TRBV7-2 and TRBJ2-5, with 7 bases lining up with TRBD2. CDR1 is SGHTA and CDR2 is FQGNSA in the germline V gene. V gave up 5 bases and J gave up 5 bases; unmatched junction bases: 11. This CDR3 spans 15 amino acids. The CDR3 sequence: CASSLVTVGGETQYF. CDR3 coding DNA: TGTGCCAGCAGCCTAGTGACCGTGGGGGGGGAGACCCAGTACTTC.

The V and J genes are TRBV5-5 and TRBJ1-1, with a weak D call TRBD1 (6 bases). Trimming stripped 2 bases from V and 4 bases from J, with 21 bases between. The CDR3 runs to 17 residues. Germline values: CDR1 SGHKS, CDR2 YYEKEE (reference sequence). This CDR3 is CASSFGRGPFSSTEAFF. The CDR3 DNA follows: TGTGCCAGCAGCTTCGGCAGGGGTCCTTTTTCGAGCACTGAAGCTTTCTTT.

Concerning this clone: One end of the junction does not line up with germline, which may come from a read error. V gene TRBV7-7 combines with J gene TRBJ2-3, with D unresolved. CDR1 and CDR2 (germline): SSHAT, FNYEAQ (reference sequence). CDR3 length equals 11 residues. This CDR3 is CASSSTDTQYF. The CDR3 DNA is TGTGCTAGCAGCTCTACAGATACGCAGTATTTT.